The clone carrying this TCR beta chain came up once. Original handling: Estimates of nucleated cell counts were drawn from the amplification of reference gene primers. The data were produced by immunoSEQ multiplex PCR, yet TCRdb's version contains in-frame clones alone and is incomplete. V, J and clone size are those of that table, while D and trimming were read from the DNA. The sample lists fewer than 180,000 clones; 75% to 90% were seen once. J gave up 5 bases and V 3 bases, and 0 bases lay outside the gene matches. This CDR3 is 12 amino acids long. Germline CDR1 LNHDA, CDR2 SQIVND (reference sequence). This entry comes from a study of blood T cell repertoires in COVID-19. Study-level information: COVID-19 samples, acute and convalescent, were from the United States, Italy and Spain. T cells, B-cell-depleted T cells, or PBMCs provided the cDNA or gDNA that served as material.

This TCR was sampled from a woman aged 60 to 75 with active or convalescent COVID-19. Sequencing used peripheral blood. The rearrangement uses TRBV19 and TRBJ2-5, with 7 bases identical to TRBD2. The CDR3 DNA is TGTGCCAGTAGTATCGGGGGGGAGACCCAGTACTTC. Protein product: CASSIGGETQYF.